Shown below are 24 T cell receptor beta chains from a single sample sequenced in a study of Tregs in tolerant kidney transplant recipients (dated by TCRdb to about 2019). Library creation used the immunoSEQ multiplex PCR assay. The clones in this table, taken by TCRdb from immuneACCESS, are in-frame only. Not every clone is retained; where verified, under half of the shortfall comes from an unresolved V gene, and the cause of the rest is unknown. The sample includes some 240,000 clones, with approximately 84% observed a single time. The leading ten clones occupy about 0.58% of the sample. Sequenced material: CD4+ T cells from blood. The receptors shown here come from a human donor in good health.

CDR3 bases: TGTGCCTCGAGGGGGGGACTCAGGGGCTCCTACGAGCAGTACTTC. Translating it yields CASRGGLRGSYEQYF. The gene calls are TRBV27 and TRBJ2-7; tentative D call: TRBD2 (7 bases). The V end was cut by 11 bases, the J end by 0 bases, with 20 bases between. CDR3 size: 15 residues. Per germline, CDR1 MNHEY and CDR2 SMNVEV (reference sequence).

V usage is TRBV7-2 and J usage is TRBJ2-7; 9 positions agree with TRBD2. Losses at the gene ends were 0 bases for V and 3 bases for J; bases not matched to a gene: 3. This CDR3 region has 15 residues. Germline assignment: CDR1 SGHTA and CDR2 FQGNSA. CDR3 in DNA: TGTGCCAGCAGCTTAGCTGCGGGGGGGCTCTACGAGCAGTACTTC. Protein: CASSLAAGGLYEQYF. Full variable domain (missing parts from reference TRBV7-2 and TRBJ2-7): GAGVSQSPSNKVTEKGKDVELRCDPISGHTALYWYRQSLGQGLEFLIYFQGNSAPDKSGLPSDRFSAERTGGSVSTLTIQRTQQEDSAVYLCASSLAAGGLYEQYFGPGTRLTVT.

The rearrangement links TRBV6-6 to TRBJ2-1; TRBD1 is a possible D gene (5 bases). The germline gives CDR1 MNHNY, CDR2 SVGAGI (reference sequence). The CDR3 is 15 amino acids. Trimming cost V 2 bases and J 2 bases, with 10 bases left between them. The CDR3 nucleotides are TGTGCCAGCAGTTACGGGCAGGGCCCCTACAATGAGCAGTTCTTC. Its translation is CASSYGQGPYNEQFF.

This chain uses TRBV5-6 with TRBJ2-5; no firm D call. This CDR3 contains 14 residues. From germline, CDR1 is SGHDT and CDR2 YYEEEE. V dropped 0 bases and J dropped 2 bases, with 8 bases sitting between them. The CDR3 is CASSLAVRQETQYF. CDR3 nucleotide sequence: TGTGCCAGCAGCTTGGCAGTAAGGCAAGAGACCCAGTACTTC.

Note on this clone: Compared with germline, one end of the junction differs, possibly owing to a read error. Within the sample, other DNA sequences also encode this same CDR3. The chain employs TRBV15 and TRBJ2-5; perhaps TRBD2 as D (5 bases). The CDR3 consists of 14 residues. CDR1 is LNHNV and CDR2 is YYDKDF in the germline V gene (reference sequence). The CDR3 reads CATSRTTGLETQYF. The CDR3 nucleotides are TGCGCCACCAGCAGGACGACGGGGTTGGAGACCCAGTACTTC.

The chain has TRBV5-1 and TRBJ1-1, with D possibly TRBD1 on 6 matching bases. V lost 0 bases, J lost 11 bases, and 14 bases lay in between. Germline CDR1 SGHRS, CDR2 YFSETQ. This CDR3 comprises 13 residues. CDR3 DNA: TGCGCCAGCAGCTTGGAACAGGGTGTGAGTGCTTTCTTT. This translates into CASSLEQGVSAFF.

The chain's CDR3 is CASTIGQRTASGYTF. CDR3 nucleotides: TGTGCCAGTACCATAGGGCAACGGACAGCAAGTGGCTACACCTTC. The gene calls are TRBV19 and TRBJ1-2; tentatively, D is TRBD1 (6 bases). Germline values: CDR1 LNHDA, CDR2 SQIVND (reference sequence). V was trimmed by 7 bases and J by 7 bases, leaving 22 bases between them. The CDR3 spans 15 residues.

CDR3 region: CASSGSAGGPTDTQYF. CDR3 bases: TGTGCCAGCAGTGGATCAGCGGGAGGGCCCACAGATACGCAGTATTTT. The chain employs TRBV6-1 and TRBJ2-3; TRBD2 matches at 10 bases. Per the germline V gene, CDR1 is MNHNS and CDR2 is SASEGT. V trimming: 4 bases; J trimming: 2 bases; junction bases outside the gene matches: 6. This CDR3 has 16 amino acids.

The chain is built from TRBV10-3 and TRBJ2-4; no reliable D call. The CDR3 loop spans 15 amino acids. Per the germline V gene, CDR1 is ENHRY and CDR2 is SYGVKD. V was clipped by 0 bases and J by 7 bases, with 13 bases between them. The CDR3 nucleotides are TGTGCCATCAGTGAGTCGACCCTAGGACCTAACATTCAGTACTTC. Translation: CAISESTLGPNIQYF.

This clone was observed a handful of times. This chain connects TRBV7-9 to TRBJ1-1; possibly TRBD1 for D (5 bases). The CDR3 has 12 amino acids. The V end was cut by 4 bases, the J end by 6 bases, with 9 bases between. Germline V gives CDR1 SEHNR, CDR2 FQNEAQ (reference sequence). This CDR3 reads CASSSRGPEAFF. CDR3 nucleotide sequence: TGTGCCAGCAGCTCCCGGGGACCTGAAGCTTTCTTT.

The chain employs TRBV4-2 and TRBJ2-2; TRBD2 aligns across 9 bases. This CDR3 spans 17 amino acids. Looked up from germline, CDR1 is LGHNA and CDR2 is YNFKEQ. J gave up 5 bases and V 0 bases, and 7 bases lay outside the gene matches. This chain's CDR3 is CASSQDPLAGGTGELFF. The CDR3 DNA sequence: TGTGCCAGCAGCCAAGACCCCCTTGCGGGGGGGACCGGGGAGCTGTTTTTT.

The rearrangement uses TRBV19 and TRBJ2-1; 14 nucleotides line up with TRBD2. Per germline, CDR1 LNHDA and CDR2 SQIVND (reference sequence). After removal of 4 bases from V and 8 bases from J, the junction contained 13 bases not matched to a gene. The CDR3 is 18 residues long. The CDR3 coding sequence is TGTGCCAGTAGTAGAACGGGACTAGCGGGAGCTAGTGGTGATGAGCAGTTCTTC. Translating gives CASSRTGLAGASGDEQFF.

This chain links TRBV7-2 with TRBJ2-7, with D possibly called TRBD1 or TRBD2 (5 bases each). Germline assignment: CDR1 SGHTA and CDR2 FQGNSA. V shed 2 bases and J shed 2 bases, with 7 bases lying between them. This CDR3 spans 13 amino acids. CDR3 DNA sequence: TGTGCCAGCAGCTTACCGGGACCCTACGAGCAGTACTTC. This sequence encodes CASSLPGPYEQYF.

V is TRBV14 and J is TRBJ1-1; D is possibly TRBD1 (5 bases). Germline CDR1 and CDR2: SGHDN and FVKESK. The CDR3 is 12 residues long. Trimming removed 6 bases at V and 3 bases at J, with 8 bases between. The CDR3 is CASRRGDTEAFF. The DNA for the CDR3 is TGTGCCAGCAGACGAGGGGACACTGAAGCTTTCTTT.

The CDR3 DNA reads TGTGCCAGCGGCTACAATGAGCAGTTCTTC. It yields the protein CASGYNEQFF. The chain uses TRBV25-1 and TRBJ2-1; D is unresolved. CDR1 is MGHDK, CDR2 SYGVNS, per germline. With 8 bases removed from V and 3 bases from J, the gap between germline ends came to 2 bases. The CDR3 consists of 10 residues.

This clone showed up just once. The gene calls are TRBV4-1 and TRBJ2-7; the match to TRBD1 covers 9 bases. This CDR3 spans 17 amino acids. Per germline, CDR1 MGHRA and CDR2 YSYEKL. V was clipped by 1 base and J by 2 bases; unmatched bases: 9. The CDR3: CASSQATWDRDPYEQYF. For the CDR3, the DNA is TGCGCCAGCAGCCAAGCTACCTGGGACAGGGATCCCTACGAGCAGTACTTC.

J is TRBJ1-2 and V is TRBV6-1, with TRBD1 as a possible D gene (6 bases). Per germline, CDR1 MNHNS and CDR2 SASEGT. There are 14 residues in the CDR3. Deletions cut 6 bases from V and 0 bases from J, with 11 bases between. CDR3: CASSRQATNYGYTF. CDR3 nucleotides: TGTGCCAGCAGCCGACAGGCTACTAACTATGGCTACACCTTC.

This chain connects TRBV6-5 to TRBJ1-2, with TRBD1 matching 7 bases. This CDR3 is built from 13 residues. The germline V gene has CDR1 MNHEY and CDR2 SVGAGI. The trim removed 5 bases at V and 8 bases at J, leaving 8 bases unmatched. This CDR3 reads CASSPDRAGGYTF. CDR3 DNA: TGTGCCAGCAGTCCCGACAGGGCCGGCGGCTACACCTTC.

The V gene is TRBV25-1, the J gene TRBJ2-7, with 7 bases identical to TRBD1. From germline, CDR1 is MGHDK and CDR2 SYGVNS. The CDR3 length is 15 residues. The V and J ends lost 7 bases and 1 base, in that order; junction bases with no gene match: 10. The CDR3 loop reads CASTSAGTASYEQYF. CDR3 nucleotides: TGTGCCAGCACCAGCGCCGGGACAGCTTCCTACGAGCAGTACTTC.

CDR3 nucleotide sequence: TGTGCCAGCAGTTTAAAATCGACAGGGGCTAGGGGCACTGAAGCTTTCTTT. This gives the protein CASSLKSTGARGTEAFF. The chain couples TRBV27 to TRBJ1-1; 8 nucleotides line up with TRBD1. The germline gives CDR1 MNHEY, CDR2 SMNVEV (reference sequence). This CDR3 contains 17 residues. V was pared by 2 bases and J by 4 bases, with 12 bases of the junction left unmatched.

V and J are TRBV30 and TRBJ1-2; 10 nucleotides align to TRBD1. The CDR3 length is 14 residues. V lost 2 bases and J lost 7; bases outside the gene matches: 7. Germline V gene sequence: CDR1 GTSNPN, CDR2 SVGIG (reference sequence). This CDR3 reads CAWSRDRGGTGYTF. In DNA form, the CDR3 reads TGTGCCTGGAGTAGGGACAGGGGCGGGACTGGCTACACCTTC.

The rearrangement links TRBV5-8 to TRBJ1-5, with a weak D call TRBD1 (6 bases). Trimming cost V 4 bases and J 7 bases, with 18 bases left between them. Per the germline V gene, CDR1 is SGHTS and CDR2 is YDEGEE. The CDR3 extends over 15 amino acids. The CDR3 DNA reads as TGTGCCAGCAGCGCAGGGGCCCTGGCCCAACAGCCCCAGCATTTT. This codes for CASSAGALAQQPQHF.

In the case of this clone: This sample also contains other DNA sequences that code for the same CDR3. The gene calls are TRBV6-5 and TRBJ1-4; no clear D gene. Germline values: CDR1 MNHEY, CDR2 SVGAGI. This CDR3 has 13 amino acids. V was pared by 6 bases and J by 0 bases, with 5 bases between. The chain's CDR3 is CASSRTTNEKLFF. The CDR3 coding sequence is TGTGCCAGCAGCAGGACAACTAATGAAAAACTGTTTTTT.

The chain links TRBV5-4 to TRBJ2-7, with unresolved D. V was shortened by 4 bases and J by 0 bases, with 14 bases between the two germline ends. Germline assignment: CDR1 SGHNT and CDR2 YYREEE (reference sequence). The CDR3 has 15 amino acids. The CDR3 nucleotides read TGTGCCAGCAGCCTCAGGTCAGCAAGCTCCTACGAGCAGTACTTC. Translating it yields CASSLRSASSYEQYF.